The sample holds a few counts of the clone carrying this T cell receptor (beta chain). The antigen is undetermined. One end of the junction does not line up with germline, which may come from a read error. The data stem from a study of vaccination and CD4 T cells after COVID-19. Overall study: The convalescents were made up of six males and four females, two of whom were Hispanic. Vaccinees got either two BNT162b2 doses or two mRNA-1273 doses.

Sequencing of the DNA from cultured CD4+ T cells was carried out with the Oncomine TCR Beta short-read assay. CD4+ T cells were cultured, and genomic DNA was extracted from them. TCRdb used MiXCR to reprocess the PCR reads, holding one entry per CDR3 protein. The sample has more than 10,000 distinct CDR3 sequences; 40% to 60% are singletons. The CDR3 runs to 14 residues. In germline, CDR1 is WSHSY, CDR2 SAAADI. Treatment denoted: approximately 11-day PBMC culture with coronavirus spike peptide pools or control peptides (ViraFEST assay). The clonotype was recovered from a human donor who had recovered from COVID-19. The V gene is TRBV10-2, the J gene TRBJ2-7; 7 bases align to TRBD2. The sequenced material came from CD4+ T cells from blood, cultured in vitro. CDR3: CASRPAGVSSEQYF. The CDR3 nucleotides are TGCGCCAGCAGACCTGCGGGGGTGTCCTCCGAGCAGTACTTC.